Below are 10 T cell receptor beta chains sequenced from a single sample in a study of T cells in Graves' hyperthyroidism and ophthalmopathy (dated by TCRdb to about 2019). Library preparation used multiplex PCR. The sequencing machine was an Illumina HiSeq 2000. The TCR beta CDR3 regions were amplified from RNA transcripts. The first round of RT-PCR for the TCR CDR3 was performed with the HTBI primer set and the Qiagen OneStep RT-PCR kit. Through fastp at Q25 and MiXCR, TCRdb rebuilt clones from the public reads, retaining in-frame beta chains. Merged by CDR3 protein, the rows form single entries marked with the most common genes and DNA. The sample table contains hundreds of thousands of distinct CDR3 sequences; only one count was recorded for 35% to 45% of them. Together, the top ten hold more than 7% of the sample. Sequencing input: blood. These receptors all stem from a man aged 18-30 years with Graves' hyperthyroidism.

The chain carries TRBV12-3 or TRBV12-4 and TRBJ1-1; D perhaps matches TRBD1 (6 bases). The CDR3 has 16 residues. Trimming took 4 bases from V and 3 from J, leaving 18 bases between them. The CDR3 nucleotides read TGTGCCAGCAGTTCGCCCGTCACCAGGGGTTACACTGAAGCTTTCTTT. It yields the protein CASSSPVTRGYTEAFF.

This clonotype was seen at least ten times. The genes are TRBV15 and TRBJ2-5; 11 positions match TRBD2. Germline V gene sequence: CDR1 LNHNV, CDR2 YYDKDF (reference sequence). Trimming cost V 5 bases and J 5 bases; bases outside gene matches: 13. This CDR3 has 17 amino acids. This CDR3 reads CATSAHRELAGDETQYF. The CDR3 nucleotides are TGTGCCACCAGCGCTCATAGGGAACTAGCGGGAGATGAGACCCAGTACTTC.

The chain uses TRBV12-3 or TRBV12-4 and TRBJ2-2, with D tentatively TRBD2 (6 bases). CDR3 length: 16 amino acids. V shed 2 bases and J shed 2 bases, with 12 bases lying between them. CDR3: CASSLWDSPNTGELFF. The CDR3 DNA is TGTGCCAGCAGTTTATGGGACTCACCTAACACCGGGGAGCTGTTTTTT.

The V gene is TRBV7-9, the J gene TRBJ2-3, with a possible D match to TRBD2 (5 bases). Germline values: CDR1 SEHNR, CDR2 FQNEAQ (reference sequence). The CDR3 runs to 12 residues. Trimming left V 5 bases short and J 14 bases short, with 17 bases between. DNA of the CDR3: TGTGCCAGCAGCGACCCTGCGTGGGAGCTGTATTTT. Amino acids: CASSDPAWELYF.

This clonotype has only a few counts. The CDR3 DNA reads as TGTGCCAGCAGCCCCGGCCAAGGGCCGCCGGCGGAGACCCAGTACTTC. Translating it yields CASSPGQGPPAETQYF. This sequence joins TRBV11-1 and TRBJ2-5; D is unclear. In germline, CDR1 is SGHAT, CDR2 FQDESV (reference sequence). This CDR3 spans 16 amino acids. The V and J ends lost 5 bases and 5 bases respectively, with 21 bases between them.

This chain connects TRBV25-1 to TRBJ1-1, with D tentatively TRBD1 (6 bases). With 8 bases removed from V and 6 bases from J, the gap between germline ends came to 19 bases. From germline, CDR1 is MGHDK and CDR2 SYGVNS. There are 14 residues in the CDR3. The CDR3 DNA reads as TGTGCCAGCGTGGATGACAGGATTTACCCTGAAGCTTTCTTT. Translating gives CASVDDRIYPEAFF.

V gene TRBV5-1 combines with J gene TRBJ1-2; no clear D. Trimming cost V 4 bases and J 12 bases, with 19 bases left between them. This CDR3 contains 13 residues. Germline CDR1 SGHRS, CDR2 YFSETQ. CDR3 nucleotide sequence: TGCGCCAGCAGCCGGGATACTAGCGGGAGCGACACCTTC. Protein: CASSRDTSGSDTF.

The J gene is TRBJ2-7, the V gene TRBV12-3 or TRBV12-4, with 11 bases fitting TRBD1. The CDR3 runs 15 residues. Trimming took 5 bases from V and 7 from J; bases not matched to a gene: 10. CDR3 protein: CASSPHPDRGLEQYF. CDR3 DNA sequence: TGTGCCAGCAGTCCCCACCCGGACAGGGGGCTAGAGCAGTACTTC.

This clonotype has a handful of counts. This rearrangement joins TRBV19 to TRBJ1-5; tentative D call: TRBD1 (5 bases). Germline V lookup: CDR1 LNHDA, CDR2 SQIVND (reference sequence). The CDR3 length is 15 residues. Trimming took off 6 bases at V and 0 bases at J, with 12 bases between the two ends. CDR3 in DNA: TGTGCCAGTAGACCGCGGGGGGATAGCAATCAGCCCCAGCATTTT. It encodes CASRPRGDSNQPQHF.

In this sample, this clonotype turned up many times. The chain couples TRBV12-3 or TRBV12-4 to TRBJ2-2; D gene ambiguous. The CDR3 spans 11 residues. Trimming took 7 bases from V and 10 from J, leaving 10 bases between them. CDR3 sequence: CASTSGEELFF. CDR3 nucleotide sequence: TGTGCCAGCACCAGTGGCGAGGAGCTGTTTTTT.